These 18 T cell receptor beta chains were sequenced from one sample in a study of blood T cells in healthy people across ages. A J-beta primer mix and a sample-barcoded 5' primer were used in a second PCR of roughly 6 to 11 cycles. In TCRdb, the 5' RACE reads were re-called with MiXCR into one record per CDR3 protein. The data contain around 1,500,000 distinct CDR3 sequences, 40% to 50% of them singletons. The material sequenced was blood. Every receptor here comes from a woman under 30 in good health.

This chain links TRBV7-2 with TRBJ2-7, with D perhaps TRBD1 (6 bases). The germline V and J ends were trimmed by 5 bases and 2 bases, with 16 bases remaining between them. This CDR3 contains 15 residues. CDR1 is SGHTA and CDR2 is FQGNSA in the germline V gene. The CDR3 region is CASSRRAGDTYEQYF. The CDR3 DNA reads TGTGCCAGCAGCCGCCGGGCAGGGGATACCTACGAGCAGTACTTC.

The chain links TRBV12-3 or TRBV12-4 to TRBJ2-5; no definite D call. Trimming removed 1 base from V and 3 bases from J, with 9 bases in between. CDR3 length: 14 residues. The chain's CDR3 is CASSLEGSKETQYF. The CDR3 DNA reads TGTGCCAGCAGTTTAGAGGGATCGAAAGAGACCCAGTACTTC.

A few counts support this clonotype. The CDR3: CSVEMAGGRDTQYF. The CDR3 DNA is TGCAGCGTTGAAATGGCGGGGGGGCGAGATACGCAGTATTTT. V gene TRBV29-1 combines with J gene TRBJ2-3; 9 bases align to TRBD2. Germline V gene data show CDR1 as SQVTM and CDR2 as ANQGSEA. This CDR3 spans 14 amino acids. Trimming took 2 bases from V and 5 from J; bases not matched to a gene: 5.

The V gene is TRBV9, the J gene TRBJ2-2; 9 bases line up with TRBD2. This CDR3 has 15 amino acids. The trim removed 1 base at V and 6 bases at J, leaving 4 bases unmatched. In germline, CDR1 is SGDLS, CDR2 YYNGEE. The CDR3 DNA follows: TGTGCCAGCAGCGTACTAGCGGGAAGCGCCGGGGAGCTGTTTTTT. Residues: CASSVLAGSAGELFF.

The chain links TRBV5-5 to TRBJ2-3; D unresolved. CDR3 size: 14 residues. V was cut by 1 base and J by 6 bases, with 12 bases left in between. Germline loops: CDR1 SGHKS, CDR2 YYEKEE (reference sequence). CDR3 loop: CASSLKYFEDTQYF. CDR3 coding DNA: TGTGCCAGCAGCTTGAAGTATTTTGAGGATACGCAGTATTTT.

V is TRBV15 and J is TRBJ2-5; the D is unclear. The end of the DNA aligns better with TRBJ2-7, so the J call may be wrong. Germline V gives CDR1 LNHNV, CDR2 YYDKDF (reference sequence). The CDR3 has 14 residues. CDR3 in DNA: TGTGCCACCAGCAGCGAGGTGAGAAGGGACGAGCAGTACTTC. Protein product: CATSSEVRRDEQYF.

The chain carries TRBV10-3 and TRBJ1-2, with a weak D call TRBD1 (5 bases). CDR1 is ENHRY and CDR2 is SYGVKD in the germline V gene. This CDR3 region has 13 residues. With 10 bases removed from V and 8 bases from J, the gap between germline ends came to 20 bases. The CDR3 DNA is TGTGCCACCAACGGGACTCCCAAGGAGGGCTACACCTTC. This translates into CATNGTPKEGYTF.

This clonotype came up a few times. V and J are TRBV3-1 and TRBJ2-1, with 12 nucleotides matching TRBD2. The trim removed 4 bases at V and 8 bases at J, leaving 6 bases unmatched. This CDR3 comprises 15 residues. From germline, CDR1 is LGHDT and CDR2 YNNKEL (reference sequence). CDR3 coding DNA: TGTGCCAGCAGCCCTAGCGGGAGGGCCTTTGATGAGCAGTTCTTC. It translates to CASSPSGRAFDEQFF.

This chain links TRBV5-1 with TRBJ1-2; TRBD1 agrees at 7 bases. This CDR3 has 15 amino acids. The trim removed 4 bases at V and 4 bases at J, leaving 10 bases unmatched. Germline lookup yields CDR1 SGHRS and CDR2 YFSETQ. The CDR3 bases are TGCGCCAGCAGCCCTTCGACAGGGCCCATCTATGGCTACACCTTC. Translation gives CASSPSTGPIYGYTF.

This clonotype was seen a handful of times. The genes are TRBV20-1 and TRBJ2-5; no definite D call. The CDR3 is 14 residues long. Germline V gene lookup returns CDR1 DFQATT and CDR2 SNEGSKA (reference sequence). Trimming cost V 0 bases and J 5 bases, with 13 bases left between them. This chain's CDR3 is CSARDYGSLETQYF. DNA of the CDR3: TGCAGTGCTAGAGATTACGGCTCTTTGGAGACCCAGTACTTC.

V is TRBV7-3 and J is TRBJ2-3; the match to TRBD2 covers 7 bases. This CDR3 spans 14 amino acids. V was pared by 2 bases and J by 3 bases, with 2 bases of the junction left unmatched. CDR1 is SGHTA and CDR2 is FQGTGA in the germline V gene. CDR3 residues: CASSLELATDTQYF. In nucleotides, the CDR3 is TGTGCCAGCAGCTTAGAACTAGCGACAGATACGCAGTATTTT.

V usage is TRBV27 and J usage is TRBJ2-5, with no clear D. Trimming took off 2 bases at V and 12 bases at J, with 10 bases between the two ends. The germline CDR1 and CDR2 sequences are MNHEY and SMNVEV (reference sequence). This CDR3 contains 11 residues. The CDR3 DNA is TGTGCCAGCAGTTTAGGTCAGGACGAGTACTTC. This sequence encodes CASSLGQDEYF.

The J gene is TRBJ2-7, the V gene TRBV4-1, with 7 bases that match TRBD2. This CDR3 has 16 residues. The junction had 8 bases not matched to a gene; V was cut back by 1 base and J by 2 bases. Germline values: CDR1 MGHRA, CDR2 YSYEKL. The CDR3, as DNA: TGCGCCAGCAGCCAAGTGTGGGGAGGGACTACCTACGAGCAGTACTTC. Translating it yields CASSQVWGGTTYEQYF.

The chain carries TRBV7-3 and TRBJ2-7, with D tentatively TRBD1 or TRBD2 (5 bases each). The length of the CDR3 is 15 residues. Germline CDR1 SGHTA, CDR2 FQGTGA. The ends were cut back, 6 bases at V and 0 bases at J, with 15 bases in the middle. CDR3 region: CASSTQGTGSYEQYF. CDR3 sequence (DNA): TGTGCCAGCAGTACCCAAGGGACGGGCTCCTACGAGCAGTACTTC.

J is TRBJ2-7 and V is TRBV28; D uncertain. Germline CDR1 is MDHEN and CDR2 is SYDVKM. Trimming removed 2 bases at V and 5 bases at J, with 7 bases between. The length of the CDR3 is 12 residues. CDR3 region: CASSLSPDEQYF. CDR3 DNA: TGTGCCAGCAGTTTAAGTCCTGACGAGCAGTACTTC.

This clonotype was observed a single time. The V call is TRBV20-1, the J call TRBJ2-7; 12 nucleotides line up with TRBD2. The CDR3 is 15 residues long. Germline assignment: CDR1 DFQATT and CDR2 SNEGSKA (reference sequence). Trimming took 5 bases from V and 5 from J; bases not matched to a gene: 10. The CDR3 here is CSAGGLAGLSHEQYF. CDR3 coding DNA: TGCAGTGCTGGTGGACTAGCGGGACTCAGCCACGAGCAGTACTTC.

The chain has TRBV4-1 and TRBJ1-4, with D possibly being TRBD1 (6 bases). The germline V gene has CDR1 MGHRA and CDR2 YSYEKL. The V and J ends lost 0 bases and 11 bases respectively, with 16 bases between them. The CDR3 contains 15 residues. The chain's CDR3 is CASSQDRDTLRKLFF. The CDR3 region has the DNA TGCGCCAGCAGCCAAGATAGGGACACCCTACGGAAACTGTTTTTT.

J is TRBJ2-7 and V is TRBV6-1; TRBD2 matches 10 bases. The CDR3 spans 18 residues. Germline V gene lookup returns CDR1 MNHNS and CDR2 SASEGT. V lost 5 bases, J lost 4 bases, and 17 bases stayed unmatched. CDR3 loop: CASSPQGGETSGNYEQYF. CDR3 DNA: TGTGCCAGCAGTCCGCAGGGGGGAGAAACTAGCGGGAATTACGAGCAGTACTTC.